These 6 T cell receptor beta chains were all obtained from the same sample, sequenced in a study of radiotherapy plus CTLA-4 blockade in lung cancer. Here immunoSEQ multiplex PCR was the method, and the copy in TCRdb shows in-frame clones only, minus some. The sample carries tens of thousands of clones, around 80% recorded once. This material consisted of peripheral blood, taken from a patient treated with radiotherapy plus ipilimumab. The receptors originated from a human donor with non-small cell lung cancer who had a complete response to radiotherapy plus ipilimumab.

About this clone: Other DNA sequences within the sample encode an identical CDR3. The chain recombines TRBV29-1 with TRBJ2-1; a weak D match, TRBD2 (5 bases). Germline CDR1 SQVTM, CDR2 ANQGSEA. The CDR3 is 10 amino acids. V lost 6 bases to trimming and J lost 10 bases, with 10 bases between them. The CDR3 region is CSVRTGEQFF. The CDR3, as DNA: TGCAGCGTGCGGACGGGAGAGCAGTTCTTC.

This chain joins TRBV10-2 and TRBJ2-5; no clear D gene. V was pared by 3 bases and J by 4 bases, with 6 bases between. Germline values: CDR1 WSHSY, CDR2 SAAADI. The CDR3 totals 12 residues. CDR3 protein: CASSDSGETQYF. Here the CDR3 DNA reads TGCGCCAGCAGTGACTCGGGAGAGACCCAGTACTTC.

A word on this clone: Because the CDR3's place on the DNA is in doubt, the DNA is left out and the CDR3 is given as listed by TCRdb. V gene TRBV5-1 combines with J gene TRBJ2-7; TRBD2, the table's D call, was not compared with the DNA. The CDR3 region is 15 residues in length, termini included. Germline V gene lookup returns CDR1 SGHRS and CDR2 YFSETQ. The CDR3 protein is CASSFGSGSSYEQYF.

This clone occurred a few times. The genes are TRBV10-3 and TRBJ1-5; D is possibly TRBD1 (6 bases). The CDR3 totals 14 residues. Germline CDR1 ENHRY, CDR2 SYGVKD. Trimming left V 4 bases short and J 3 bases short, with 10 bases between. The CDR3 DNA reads TGTGCCATCAGTGGCAGGGGAAACAATCAGCCCCAGCATTTT. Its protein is CAISGRGNNQPQHF.

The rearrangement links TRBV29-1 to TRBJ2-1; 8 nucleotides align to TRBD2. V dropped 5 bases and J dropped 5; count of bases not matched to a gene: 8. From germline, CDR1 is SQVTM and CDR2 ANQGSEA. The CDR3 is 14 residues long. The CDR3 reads CSVKSGSGNNEQFF. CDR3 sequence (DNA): TGCAGCGTTAAAAGCGGGAGCGGGAACAATGAGCAGTTCTTC.

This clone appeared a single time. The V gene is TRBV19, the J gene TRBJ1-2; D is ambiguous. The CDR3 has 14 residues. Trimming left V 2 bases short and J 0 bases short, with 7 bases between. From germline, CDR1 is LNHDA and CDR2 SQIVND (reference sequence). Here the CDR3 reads CASSIRDANYGYTF. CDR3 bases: TGTGCCAGTAGTATACGCGACGCTAACTATGGCTACACCTTC.